The sequence of this T cell receptor (beta chain) was determined in a study of T cell responses to AZD1222 COVID-19 vaccine. V shed 3 bases and J shed 6 bases, with 8 bases lying between them. This CDR3 is built from 12 residues. The germline V gene encodes CDR1 MDHEN and CDR2 SYDVKM. Generated by immunoSEQ multiplex PCR, the TCRdb table keeps only in-frame clones and is missing some. Among 150,000 to 200,000 clones listed, 92% were seen once. The chain employs TRBV28 and TRBJ1-2, with D maybe TRBD1 (6 bases). The TCR originated in an adult who received the AZD1222 COVID-19 vaccine. This sample comprised peripheral blood, obtained 28 days after the second AZD1222 dose. The CDR3 region has the DNA TGTGCCAGCAGTTTTTCAGGGGATGGCTACACCTTC. Translating it yields CASSFSGDGYTF.